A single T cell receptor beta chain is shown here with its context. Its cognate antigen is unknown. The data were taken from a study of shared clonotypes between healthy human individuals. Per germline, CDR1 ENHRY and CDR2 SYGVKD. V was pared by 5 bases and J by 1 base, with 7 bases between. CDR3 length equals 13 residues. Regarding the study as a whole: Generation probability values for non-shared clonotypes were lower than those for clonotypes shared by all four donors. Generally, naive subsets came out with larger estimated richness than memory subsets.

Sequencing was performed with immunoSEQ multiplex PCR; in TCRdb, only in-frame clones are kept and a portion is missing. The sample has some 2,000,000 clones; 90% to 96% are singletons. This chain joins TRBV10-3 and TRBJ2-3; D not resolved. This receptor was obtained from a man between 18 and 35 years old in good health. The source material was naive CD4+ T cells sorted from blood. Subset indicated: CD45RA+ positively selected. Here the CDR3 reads CAISSDGTDTQYF. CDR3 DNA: TGTGCCATCAGTTCGGACGGCACAGATACGCAGTATTTT.